This T cell receptor (beta chain) is drawn from a study of cytomegalovirus exposure and HLA in healthy donors. Whole-study findings and limits: There were several of the most significant clusters that appeared linked to common viral pathogens in a later analysis.

Primers for the PCR totalled 60 Vbeta and 13 Jbeta. Assay used: immunoSEQ multiplex PCR; TCRdb lists only in-frame clones, some missing. The sample table includes about 160,000 clones. As regards this clone: Its target is unknown.

The V and J ends lost 0 bases and 2 bases, in that order; junction bases with no gene match: 5. Germline values: CDR1 WNHNN, CDR2 SYGVQD (reference sequence). This CDR3 spans 17 amino acids. This TCR was sampled from a woman in her fifties or sixties in good health and CMV-seronegative. The chain has TRBV10-1 and TRBJ2-1; 9 bases match TRBD2. The specimen sequenced was PBMCs. The CDR3 sequence is CASSESNAGGPYNEQFF. The CDR3 nucleotides are TGCGCCAGCAGTGAGTCGAACGCGGGAGGGCCCTACAATGAGCAGTTCTTC.